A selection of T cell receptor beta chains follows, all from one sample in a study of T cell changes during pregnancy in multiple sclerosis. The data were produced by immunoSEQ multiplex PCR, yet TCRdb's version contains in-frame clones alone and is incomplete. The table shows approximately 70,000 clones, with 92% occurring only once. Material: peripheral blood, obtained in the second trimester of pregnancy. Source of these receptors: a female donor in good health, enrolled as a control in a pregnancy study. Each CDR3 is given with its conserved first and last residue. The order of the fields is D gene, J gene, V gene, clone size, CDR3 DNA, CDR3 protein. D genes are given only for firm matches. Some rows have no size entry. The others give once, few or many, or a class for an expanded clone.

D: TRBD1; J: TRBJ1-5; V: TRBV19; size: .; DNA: TGTGCCAGTACCACGGGGACAGGGTCATATAGCAATCAGCCCCAGCATTTT; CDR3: CASTTGTGSYSNQPQHF
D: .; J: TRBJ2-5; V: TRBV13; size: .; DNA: TGTGCCAGCAGCCGAGGGGGGGGCCAAGAGACCCAGTACTTC; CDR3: CASSRGGGQETQYF
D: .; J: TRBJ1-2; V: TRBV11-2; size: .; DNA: TGTGCCAGCAGCTTAGGAGAGGTTGCCTTCGGCGCTGGCTACACCTTC; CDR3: CASSLGEVAFGAGYTF
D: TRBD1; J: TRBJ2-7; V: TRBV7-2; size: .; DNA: TGTGCCAGCAGCTCTCCCGACAGGGGAACCTACGAGCAGTACTTC; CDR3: CASSSPDRGTYEQYF
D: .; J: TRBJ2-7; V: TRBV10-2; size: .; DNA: TGCGCCAGCACGAGGGACTCCTACGAGCAGTACTTC; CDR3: CASTRDSYEQYF
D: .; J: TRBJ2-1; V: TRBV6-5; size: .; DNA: TGTGCCAGCAGTCGAACGGGGAGCTCCTACAATGAGCAGTTCTTC; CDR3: CASSRTGSSYNEQFF
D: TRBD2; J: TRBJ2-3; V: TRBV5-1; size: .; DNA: TGCGCCAGCAGCGGAGCGGGGGGGCCGAAGACTACGCAGTATTTT; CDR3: CASSGAGGPKTTQYF
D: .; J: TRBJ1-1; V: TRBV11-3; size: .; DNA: TGTGCCAGCAGCTTAACGGGGGAGAGTAGCACTGAAGCTTTCTTT; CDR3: CASSLTGESSTEAFF
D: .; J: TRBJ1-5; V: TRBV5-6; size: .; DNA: TGTGCCAGCAGCTTTGGGGGGATTAGCAATCAGCCCCAGCATTTT; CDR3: CASSFGGISNQPQHF
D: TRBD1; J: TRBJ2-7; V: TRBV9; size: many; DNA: TGTGCCAGCAGCGTAGCACAGGGGGGCGAGCAGTACTTC; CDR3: CASSVAQGGEQYF
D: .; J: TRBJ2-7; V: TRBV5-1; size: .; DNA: TGCGCCAGCAGCTTCCAGACAGACTACGAGCAGTACTTC; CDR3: CASSFQTDYEQYF
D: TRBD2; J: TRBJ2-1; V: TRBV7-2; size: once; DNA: TGTGCCAGCAGCTTATGGGGCGGGAGTAGGCACAATGAGCAGTTCTTC; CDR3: CASSLWGGSRHNEQFF
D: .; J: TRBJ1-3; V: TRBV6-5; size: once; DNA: TGTGCCAGCAGTTTCCGACAGACCTCTGGAAACACCATATATTTT; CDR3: CASSFRQTSGNTIYF
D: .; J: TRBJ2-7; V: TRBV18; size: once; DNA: TGTGCCAGCTCACCACCGGGTACCAGGGACGAGCAGTACTTC; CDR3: CASSPPGTRDEQYF
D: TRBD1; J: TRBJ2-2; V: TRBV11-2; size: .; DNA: TGTGCCAGCAGACGGACAGGGGACGGAACCGGGGAGCTGTTTTTT; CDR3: CASRRTGDGTGELFF
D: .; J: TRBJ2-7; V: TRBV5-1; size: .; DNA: TGCGCCAGTGCAGGGGTCGGCTCCGAGCAGTACTTC; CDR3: CASAGVGSEQYF
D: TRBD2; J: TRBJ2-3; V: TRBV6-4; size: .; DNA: TGTGCCAGCAGTCGCAGCCCCGGGACTAGCGGAGGAAGCACAGATACGCAGTATTTT; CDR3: CASSRSPGTSGGSTDTQYF
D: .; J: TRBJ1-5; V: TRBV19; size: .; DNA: TGCGCCAGTACCACCGGAGGGCAGAGGTTTTATCAGCCCCAGCATTTT; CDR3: CASTTGGQRFYQPQHF
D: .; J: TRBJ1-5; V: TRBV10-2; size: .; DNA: TGCGCCAGCAGTGAATCAGGGCCCCTTAGCAATCAGCCCCAGCATTTT; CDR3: CASSESGPLSNQPQHF
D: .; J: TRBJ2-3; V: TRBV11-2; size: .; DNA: TGTGCCAGCAGCACCAGCTCAGGGTTGGGGAGGGATACGCAGTATTTT; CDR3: CASSTSSGLGRDTQYF
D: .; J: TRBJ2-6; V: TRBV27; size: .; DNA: TGTGCCAGCAGTCCCGATAGCTCTGGGGCCAACGTCCTGACTTTC; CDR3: CASSPDSSGANVLTF
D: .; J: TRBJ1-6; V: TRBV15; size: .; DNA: TGTGCCACCAGCAGTGAGGTCCGTGCTTCACCCCTCCACTTT; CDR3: CATSSEVRASPLHF
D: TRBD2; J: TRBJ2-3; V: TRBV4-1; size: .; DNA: TGCGCCAGCAGCCCAAGGGCTAGCGGGAGTATAGATACGCAGTATTTT; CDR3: CASSPRASGSIDTQYF
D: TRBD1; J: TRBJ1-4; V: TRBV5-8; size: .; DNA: TGTGCCAGCAGCTCGGGACAGATTAATGAAAAACTGTTTTTT; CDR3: CASSSGQINEKLFF
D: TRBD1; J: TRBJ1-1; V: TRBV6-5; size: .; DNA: TGTGCCAGCAGTTCACTCAGGGGGGACACTGAAGCTTTCTTT; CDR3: CASSSLRGDTEAFF
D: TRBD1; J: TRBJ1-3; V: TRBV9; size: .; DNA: TGTGCCAGCAGCCCGTCGGACAGGGGATCCTCTGGAAACACCATATATTTT; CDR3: CASSPSDRGSSGNTIYF
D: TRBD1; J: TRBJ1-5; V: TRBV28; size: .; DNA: TGTGCCAGCCACGGACAGGGAGGGCAGCCCCAGCATTTT; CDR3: CASHGQGGQPQHF
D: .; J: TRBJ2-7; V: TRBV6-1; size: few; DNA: TGTGCCAGCAGTCCTCGTTCCTACGAGCAGTACTTC; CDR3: CASSPRSYEQYF
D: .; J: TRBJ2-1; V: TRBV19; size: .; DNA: TGTGCCAGTAGTATAGGAACAATTAACAATGAGCAGTTCTTC; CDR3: CASSIGTINNEQFF
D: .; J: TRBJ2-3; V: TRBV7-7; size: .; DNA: TGTGCTAGCAGCCTCGGGGACACAGATACGCAGTATTTT; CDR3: CASSLGDTDTQYF
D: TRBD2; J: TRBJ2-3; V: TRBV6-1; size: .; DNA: TGTGCCAGCAGTGGGACTAGCGGGGGTCCAGATACGCAGTATTTT; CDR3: CASSGTSGGPDTQYF
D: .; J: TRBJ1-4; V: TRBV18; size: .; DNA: TGTGCCAGCTCACCACTTGGACAGATTAATGAAAAACTGTTTTTT; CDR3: CASSPLGQINEKLFF
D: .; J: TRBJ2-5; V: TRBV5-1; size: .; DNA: TGCGCCAGCAGCCAGACCAGGGTTGTGGGGGCAGAGACCCAGTACTTC; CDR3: CASSQTRVVGAETQYF
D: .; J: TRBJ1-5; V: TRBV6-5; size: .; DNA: TGTGCCAGCAGTTACTCGAGTGTCCCCAATCAGCCCCAGCATTTT; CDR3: CASSYSSVPNQPQHF
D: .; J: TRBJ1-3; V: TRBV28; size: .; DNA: TGTGCCAGCAGCCCCCCAGGGAACACCATATATTTT; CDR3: CASSPPGNTIYF
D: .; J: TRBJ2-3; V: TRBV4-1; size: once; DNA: TGCGCCAGCAGCCATCCCGCGGTAGCGCAGTATTTT; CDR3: CASSHPAVAQYF
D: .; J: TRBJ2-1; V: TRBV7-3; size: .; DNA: TGTGCCAGCAGCTTAACGAGAGGTCCCTACAATGAGCAGTTCTTC; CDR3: CASSLTRGPYNEQFF
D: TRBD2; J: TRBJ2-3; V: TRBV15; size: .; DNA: TGTGCCACCAGCAGAGACAGTAGCGGGAGGGCCGGCACGCAGTATTTT; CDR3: CATSRDSSGRAGTQYF
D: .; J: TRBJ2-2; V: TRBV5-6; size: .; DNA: TGTGCCAGCAGCTTGAACCCGGGAAACACCGGGGAGCTGTTTTTT; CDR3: CASSLNPGNTGELFF
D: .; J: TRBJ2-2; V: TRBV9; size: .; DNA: TGTGCCAGCAGCGTCGGGACTAACACCGGGGAGCTGTTTTTT; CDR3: CASSVGTNTGELFF
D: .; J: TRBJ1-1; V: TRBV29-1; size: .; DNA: TGCAGCGTTGGGGGGGTCTATAGCACTGAAGCTTTCTTT; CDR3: CSVGGVYSTEAFF
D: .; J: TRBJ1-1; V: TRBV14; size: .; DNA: TGTGCCAGCAGCCCCAGGGCGGACACTGAAGCTTTCTTT; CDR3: CASSPRADTEAFF
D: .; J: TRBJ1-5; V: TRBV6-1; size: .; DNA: TGTGCCAGCCTTCACAGGGAGGGCCAGCCCCAGCATTTT; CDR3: CASLHREGQPQHF
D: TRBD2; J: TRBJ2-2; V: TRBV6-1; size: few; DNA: TGTGCCAGCAGTGAGGCTAGCGGGTTTACCGGGGAGCTGTTTTTT; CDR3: CASSEASGFTGELFF
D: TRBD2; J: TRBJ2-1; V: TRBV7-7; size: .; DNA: TGTGCTAGCAGCAAAGAAGCGGGGCGGGGCAATGAGCAGTTCTTC; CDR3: CASSKEAGRGNEQFF
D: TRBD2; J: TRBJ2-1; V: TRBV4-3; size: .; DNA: TGCGCCAGCAGCCAAGCTAGCGGAAGCGTGGATGAGCAGTTCTTC; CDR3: CASSQASGSVDEQFF